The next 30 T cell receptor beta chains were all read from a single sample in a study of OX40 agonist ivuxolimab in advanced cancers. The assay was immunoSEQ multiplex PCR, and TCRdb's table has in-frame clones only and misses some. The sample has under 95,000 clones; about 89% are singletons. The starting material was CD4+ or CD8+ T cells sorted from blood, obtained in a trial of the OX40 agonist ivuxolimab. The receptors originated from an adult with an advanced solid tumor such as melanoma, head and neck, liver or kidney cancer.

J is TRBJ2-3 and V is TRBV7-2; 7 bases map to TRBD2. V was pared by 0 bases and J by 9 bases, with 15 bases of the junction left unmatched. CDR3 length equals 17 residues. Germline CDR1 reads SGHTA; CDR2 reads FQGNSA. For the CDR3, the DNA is TGTGCCAGCAGCTTAGCGGGTGGGGGGGACTCCCGTGGCACGCAGTATTTT. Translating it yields CASSLAGGGDSRGTQYF. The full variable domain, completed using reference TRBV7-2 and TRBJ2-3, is GAGVSQSPSNKVTEKGKDVELRCDPISGHTALYWYRQSLGQGLEFLIYFQGNSAPDKSGLPSDRFSAERTGGSVSTLTIQRTQQEDSAVYLCASSLAGGGDSRGTQYFGPGTRLTVL.

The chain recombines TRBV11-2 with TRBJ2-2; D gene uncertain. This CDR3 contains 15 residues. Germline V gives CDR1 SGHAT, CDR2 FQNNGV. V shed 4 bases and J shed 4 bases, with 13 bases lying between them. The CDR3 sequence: CASSSLRPGTGELFF. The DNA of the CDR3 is TGTGCCAGCAGCTCACTCCGGCCGGGCACCGGGGAGCTGTTTTTT.

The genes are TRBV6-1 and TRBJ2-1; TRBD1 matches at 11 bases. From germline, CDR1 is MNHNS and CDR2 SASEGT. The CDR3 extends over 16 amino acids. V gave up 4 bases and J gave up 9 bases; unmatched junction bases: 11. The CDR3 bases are TGTGCCAGCAGTGCACTTTCCGGGACAGGGGGAACTGAGCAGTTCTTC. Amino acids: CASSALSGTGGTEQFF.

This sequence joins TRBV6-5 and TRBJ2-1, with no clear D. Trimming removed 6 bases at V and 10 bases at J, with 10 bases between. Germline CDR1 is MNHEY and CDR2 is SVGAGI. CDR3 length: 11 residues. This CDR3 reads CASSFLREQFF. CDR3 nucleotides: TGTGCCAGCAGCTTTCTGAGAGAGCAGTTCTTC.

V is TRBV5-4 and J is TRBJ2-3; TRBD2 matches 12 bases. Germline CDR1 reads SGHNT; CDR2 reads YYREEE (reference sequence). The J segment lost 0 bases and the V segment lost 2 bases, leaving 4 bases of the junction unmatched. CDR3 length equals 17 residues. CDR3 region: CASSFRLAGASTDTQYF. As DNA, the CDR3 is TGTGCCAGCAGCTTTAGACTAGCGGGGGCTAGCACAGATACGCAGTATTTT.

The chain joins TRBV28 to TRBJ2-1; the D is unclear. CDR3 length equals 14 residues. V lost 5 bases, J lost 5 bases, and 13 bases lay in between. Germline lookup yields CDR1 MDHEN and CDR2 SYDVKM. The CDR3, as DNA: TGTGCCAGCAGTCCCACTTACGTTAACAATGAGCAGTTCTTC. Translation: CASSPTYVNNEQFF.

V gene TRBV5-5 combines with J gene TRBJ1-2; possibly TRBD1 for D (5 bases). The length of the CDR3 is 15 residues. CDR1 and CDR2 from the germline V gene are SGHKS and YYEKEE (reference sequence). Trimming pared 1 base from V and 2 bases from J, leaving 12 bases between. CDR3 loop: CASSLTPGRNYGYTF. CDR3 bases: TGTGCCAGCAGCTTGACCCCAGGGCGGAACTATGGCTACACCTTC.

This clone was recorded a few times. CDR3 in DNA: TGTGCCAGCAGCTCCCAAACCCGGGACTACAATGAGCAGTTCTTC. It encodes CASSSQTRDYNEQFF. This rearrangement joins TRBV7-3 to TRBJ2-1; TRBD2 might be the D (5 bases). The CDR3 has 15 amino acids. Per germline, CDR1 SGHTA and CDR2 FQGTGA. V was clipped by 4 bases and J by 3 bases, with 13 bases between them.

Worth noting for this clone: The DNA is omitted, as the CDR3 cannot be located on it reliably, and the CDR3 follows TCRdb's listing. CDR3: CASSVGQGTMEYF. V usage is TRBV9 and J usage is TRBJ2-7; TRBD1 is the table's D call and was not checked against the DNA. In germline, CDR1 is SGDLS, CDR2 YYNGEE. With termini counted, the CDR3 has 13 amino acids.

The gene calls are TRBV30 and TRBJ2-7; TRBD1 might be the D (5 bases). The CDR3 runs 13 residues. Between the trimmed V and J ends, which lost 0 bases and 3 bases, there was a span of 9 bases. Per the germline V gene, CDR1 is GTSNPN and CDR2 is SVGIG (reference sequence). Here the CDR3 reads CAWSVGVIYEQYF. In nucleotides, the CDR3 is TGTGCCTGGAGTGTAGGGGTAATCTACGAGCAGTACTTC.

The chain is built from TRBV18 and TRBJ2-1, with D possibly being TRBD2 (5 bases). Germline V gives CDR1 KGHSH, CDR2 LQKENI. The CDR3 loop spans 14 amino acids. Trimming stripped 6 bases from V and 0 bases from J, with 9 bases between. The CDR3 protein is CASSRAGSYNEQFF. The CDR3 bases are TGTGCCAGCTCCCGGGCGGGCTCCTACAATGAGCAGTTCTTC.

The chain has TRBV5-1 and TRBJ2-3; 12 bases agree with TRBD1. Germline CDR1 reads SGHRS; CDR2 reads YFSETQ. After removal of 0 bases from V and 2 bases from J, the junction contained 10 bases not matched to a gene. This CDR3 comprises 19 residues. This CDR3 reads CASSLVGGQGAHYTDTQYF. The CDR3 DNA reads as TGCGCCAGCAGCTTGGTCGGGGGACAGGGGGCTCATTACACAGATACGCAGTATTTT.

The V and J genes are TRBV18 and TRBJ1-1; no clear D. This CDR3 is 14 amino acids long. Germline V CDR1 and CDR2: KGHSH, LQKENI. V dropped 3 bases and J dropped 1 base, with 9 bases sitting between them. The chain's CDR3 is CASSPIQGNTEAFF. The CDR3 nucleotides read TGTGCCAGCTCACCCATCCAAGGGAACACTGAAGCTTTCTTT.

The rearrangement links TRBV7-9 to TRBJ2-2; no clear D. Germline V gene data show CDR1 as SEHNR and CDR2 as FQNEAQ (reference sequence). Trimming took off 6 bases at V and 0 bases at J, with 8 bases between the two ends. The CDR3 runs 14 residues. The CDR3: CASSLGSNTGELFF. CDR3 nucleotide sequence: TGTGCCAGCAGTCTAGGCTCGAACACCGGGGAGCTGTTTTTT.

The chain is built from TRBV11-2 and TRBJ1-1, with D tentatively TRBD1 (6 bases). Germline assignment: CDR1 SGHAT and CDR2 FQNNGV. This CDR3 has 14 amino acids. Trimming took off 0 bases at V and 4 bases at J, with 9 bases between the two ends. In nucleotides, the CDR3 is TGTGCCAGCAGCTTAGATCGGGGGCCCACTGAAGCTTTCTTT. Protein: CASSLDRGPTEAFF.

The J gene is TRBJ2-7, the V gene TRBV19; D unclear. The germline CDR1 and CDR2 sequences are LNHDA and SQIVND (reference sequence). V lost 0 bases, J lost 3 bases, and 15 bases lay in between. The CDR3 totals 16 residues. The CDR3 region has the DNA TGTGCCAGTAGTATAGATCCCGGCTCCTGGGACTACGAGCAGTACTTC. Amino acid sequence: CASSIDPGSWDYEQYF.

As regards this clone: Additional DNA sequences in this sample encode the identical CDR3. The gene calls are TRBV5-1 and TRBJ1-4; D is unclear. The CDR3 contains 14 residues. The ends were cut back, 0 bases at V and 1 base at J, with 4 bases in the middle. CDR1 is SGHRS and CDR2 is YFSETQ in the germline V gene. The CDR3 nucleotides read TGCGCCAGCAGCTTGGGGGGAACTAATGAAAAACTGTTTTTT. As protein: CASSLGGTNEKLFF.

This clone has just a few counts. The CDR3, as DNA: TGCGCCAGCAGTGAGAGAGGCAATCAGCCCCAGCATTTT. Translated, it gives CASSERGNQPQHF. This sequence joins TRBV10-2 and TRBJ1-5; no clear D. V shed 2 bases and J shed 2 bases, with 4 bases lying between them. Germline V CDR1 and CDR2: WSHSY, SAAADI. This CDR3 is 13 amino acids long.

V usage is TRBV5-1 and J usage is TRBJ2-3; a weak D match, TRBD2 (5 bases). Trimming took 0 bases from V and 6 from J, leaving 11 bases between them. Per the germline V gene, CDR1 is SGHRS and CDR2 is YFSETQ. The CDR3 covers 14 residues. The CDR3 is CASSLGFSVDTQYF. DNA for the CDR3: TGCGCCAGCAGCTTGGGGTTTAGCGTGGATACGCAGTATTTT.

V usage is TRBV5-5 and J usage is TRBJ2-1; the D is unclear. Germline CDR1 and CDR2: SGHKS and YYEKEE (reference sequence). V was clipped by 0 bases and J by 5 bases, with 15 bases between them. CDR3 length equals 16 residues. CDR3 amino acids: CASSLGSPRSHNEQFF. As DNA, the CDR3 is TGTGCCAGCAGCTTGGGCTCCCCAAGGTCCCACAATGAGCAGTTCTTC.

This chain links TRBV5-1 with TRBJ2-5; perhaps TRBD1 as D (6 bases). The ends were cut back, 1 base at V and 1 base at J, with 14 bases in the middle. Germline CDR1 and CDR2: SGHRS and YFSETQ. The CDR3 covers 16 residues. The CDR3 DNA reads TGCGCCAGCAGCTTGCGGGGACATTATGCCCAAGAGACCCAGTACTTC. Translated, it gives CASSLRGHYAQETQYF.

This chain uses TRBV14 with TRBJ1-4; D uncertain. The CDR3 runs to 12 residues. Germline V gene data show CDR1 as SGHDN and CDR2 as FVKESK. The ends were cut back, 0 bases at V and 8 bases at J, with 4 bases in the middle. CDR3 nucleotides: TGTGCCAGCAGCCAAGATCGAGAAAAACTGTTTTTT. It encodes CASSQDREKLFF.

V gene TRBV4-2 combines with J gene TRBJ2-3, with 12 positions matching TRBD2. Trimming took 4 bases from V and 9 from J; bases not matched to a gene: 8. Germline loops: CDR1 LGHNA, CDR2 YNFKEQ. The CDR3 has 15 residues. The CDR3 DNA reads TGTGCCAGCAGCCCGCTACTAGCGGGGGGTCCCACGCAGTATTTT. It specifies CASSPLLAGGPTQYF.

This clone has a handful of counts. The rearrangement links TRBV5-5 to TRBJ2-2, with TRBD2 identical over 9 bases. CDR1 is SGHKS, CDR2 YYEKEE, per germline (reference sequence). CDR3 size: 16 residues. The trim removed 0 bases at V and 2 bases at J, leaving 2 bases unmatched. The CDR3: CASSLASGTNTGELFF. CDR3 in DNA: TGTGCCAGCAGCTTGGCTAGCGGGACCAACACCGGGGAGCTGTTTTTT.

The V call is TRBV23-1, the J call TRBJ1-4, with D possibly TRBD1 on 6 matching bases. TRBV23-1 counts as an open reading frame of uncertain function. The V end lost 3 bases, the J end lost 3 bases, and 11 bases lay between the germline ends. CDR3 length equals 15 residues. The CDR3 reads CASSQDSTANEKLFF. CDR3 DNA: TGCGCCAGCAGTCAGGACAGCACCGCTAATGAAAAACTGTTTTTT.

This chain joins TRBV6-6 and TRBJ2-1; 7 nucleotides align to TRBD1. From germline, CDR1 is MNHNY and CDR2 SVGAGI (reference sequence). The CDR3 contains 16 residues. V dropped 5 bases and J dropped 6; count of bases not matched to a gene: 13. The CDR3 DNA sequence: TGTGCCAGCAGTCCCCAAGGAGACAGGGTCGGCAATGAGCAGTTCTTC. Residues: CASSPQGDRVGNEQFF.

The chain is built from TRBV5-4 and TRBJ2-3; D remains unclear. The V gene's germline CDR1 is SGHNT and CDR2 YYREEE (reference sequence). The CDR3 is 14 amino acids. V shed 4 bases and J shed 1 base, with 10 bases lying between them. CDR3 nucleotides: TGTGCCAGCAGCCTTCAGGATGGCACAGATACGCAGTATTTT. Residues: CASSLQDGTDTQYF.

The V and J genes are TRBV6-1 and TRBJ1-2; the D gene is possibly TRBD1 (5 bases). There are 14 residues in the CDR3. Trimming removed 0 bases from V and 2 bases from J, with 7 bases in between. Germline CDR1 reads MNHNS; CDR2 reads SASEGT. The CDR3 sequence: CASSEAGGNYGYTF. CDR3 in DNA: TGTGCCAGCAGTGAAGCGGGGGGGAACTATGGCTACACCTTC.

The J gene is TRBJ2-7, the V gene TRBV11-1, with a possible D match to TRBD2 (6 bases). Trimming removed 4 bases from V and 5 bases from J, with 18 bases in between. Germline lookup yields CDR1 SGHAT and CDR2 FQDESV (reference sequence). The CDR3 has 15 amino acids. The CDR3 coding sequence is TGTGCCAGCAGCTGGCCCCCTGGGGGGTCGCACGAGCAGTACTTC. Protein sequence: CASSWPPGGSHEQYF.

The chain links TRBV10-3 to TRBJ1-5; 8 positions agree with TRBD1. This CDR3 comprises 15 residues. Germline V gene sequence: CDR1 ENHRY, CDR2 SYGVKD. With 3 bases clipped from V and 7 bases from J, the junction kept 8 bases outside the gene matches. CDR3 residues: CAISERTGTQQPQHF. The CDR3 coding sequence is TGTGCCATCAGTGAAAGGACAGGGACCCAGCAGCCCCAGCATTTT.